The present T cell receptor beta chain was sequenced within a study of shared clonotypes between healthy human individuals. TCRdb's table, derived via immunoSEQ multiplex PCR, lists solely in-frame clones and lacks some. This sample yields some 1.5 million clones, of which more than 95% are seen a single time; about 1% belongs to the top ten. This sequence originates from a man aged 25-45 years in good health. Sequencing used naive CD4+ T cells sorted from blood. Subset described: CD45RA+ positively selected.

CDR3 sequence reads: CASSPSLLYNEQFF. Here the CDR3 DNA reads TGTGCCAGCAGCCCAAGCCTCCTGTACAATGAGCAGTTCTTC. The V and J genes are TRBV7-3 and TRBJ2-1; D remains unclear. Trimming took off 5 bases at V and 4 bases at J, with 12 bases between the two ends. The CDR3 sequence is 14 residues long. Germline V gene data show CDR1 as SGHTA and CDR2 as FQGTGA.